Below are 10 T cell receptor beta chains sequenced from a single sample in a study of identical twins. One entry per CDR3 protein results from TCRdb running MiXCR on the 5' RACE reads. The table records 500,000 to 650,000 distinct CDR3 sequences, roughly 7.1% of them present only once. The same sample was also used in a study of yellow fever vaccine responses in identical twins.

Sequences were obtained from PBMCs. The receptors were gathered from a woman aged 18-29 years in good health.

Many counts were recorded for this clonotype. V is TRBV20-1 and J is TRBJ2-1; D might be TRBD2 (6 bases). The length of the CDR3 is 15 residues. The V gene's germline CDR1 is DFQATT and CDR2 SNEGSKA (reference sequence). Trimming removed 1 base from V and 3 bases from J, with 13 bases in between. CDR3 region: CSARGVLGGYNEQFF. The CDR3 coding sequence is TGCAGTGCTAGAGGAGTCCTGGGGGGCTACAATGAGCAGTTCTTC.

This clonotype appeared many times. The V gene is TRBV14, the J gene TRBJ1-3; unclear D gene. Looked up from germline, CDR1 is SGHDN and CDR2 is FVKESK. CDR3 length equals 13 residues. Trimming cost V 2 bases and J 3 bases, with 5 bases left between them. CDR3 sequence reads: CASSQFLGNTIYF. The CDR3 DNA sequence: TGTGCCAGCAGCCAATTCCTTGGAAACACCATATATTTT.

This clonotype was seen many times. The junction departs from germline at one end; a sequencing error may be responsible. The CDR3 is CASSLTGANYGYTF. The CDR3 region has the DNA TGTGCCAGCAGTTTAACAGGAGCTAACTATGGCTACACCTTC. The chain is built from TRBV5-1 and TRBJ1-2; D is possibly TRBD1 (5 bases). Germline V CDR1 and CDR2: SGHRS, YFSETQ. The CDR3 loop spans 14 amino acids.

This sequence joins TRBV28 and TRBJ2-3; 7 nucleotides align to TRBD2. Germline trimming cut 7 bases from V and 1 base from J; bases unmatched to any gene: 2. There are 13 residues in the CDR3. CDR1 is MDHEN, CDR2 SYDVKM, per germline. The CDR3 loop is CASNRGGTDTQYF. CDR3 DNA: TGTGCCAGCAACCGGGGGGGCACAGATACGCAGTATTTT.

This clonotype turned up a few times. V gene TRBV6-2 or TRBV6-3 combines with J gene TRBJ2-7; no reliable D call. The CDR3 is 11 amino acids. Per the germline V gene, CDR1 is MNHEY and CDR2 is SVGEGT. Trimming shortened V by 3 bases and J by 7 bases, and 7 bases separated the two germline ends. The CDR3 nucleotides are TGTGCCAGCAGTTATGGGGTAGAGCAGTACGTC. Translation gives CASSYGVEQYV.

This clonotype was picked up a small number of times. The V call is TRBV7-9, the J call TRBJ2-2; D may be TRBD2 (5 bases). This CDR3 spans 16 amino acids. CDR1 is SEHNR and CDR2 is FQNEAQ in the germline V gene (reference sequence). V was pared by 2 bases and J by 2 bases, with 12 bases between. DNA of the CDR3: TGTGCCAGCAGCTTACAGCGAGCGGTCAACACCGGGGAGCTGTTTTTT. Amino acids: CASSLQRAVNTGELFF.

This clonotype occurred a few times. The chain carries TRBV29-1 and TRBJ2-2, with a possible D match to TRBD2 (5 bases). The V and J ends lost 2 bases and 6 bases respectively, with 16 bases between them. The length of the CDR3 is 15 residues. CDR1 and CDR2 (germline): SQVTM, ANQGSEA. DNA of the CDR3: TGCAGCGTTGAATTAGACGGCCTGCGGGCCGGGGAGCTGTTTTTT. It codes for CSVELDGLRAGELFF.

CDR3 in DNA: TGCAGCGTTAAGGCCCTGTCGGCCGATACGCAGTATTTT. Its protein is CSVKALSADTQYF. This rearrangement joins TRBV29-1 to TRBJ2-3; D gene unclear. The CDR3 consists of 13 residues. V was trimmed by 5 bases and J by 6 bases, leaving 15 bases between them. The V gene's germline CDR1 is SQVTM and CDR2 ANQGSEA.

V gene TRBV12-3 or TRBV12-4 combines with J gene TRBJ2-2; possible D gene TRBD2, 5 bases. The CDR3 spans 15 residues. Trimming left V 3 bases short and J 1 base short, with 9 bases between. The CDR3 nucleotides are TGTGCCAGCAGTTTTGGCGGGCGGAACACCGGGGAGCTGTTTTTT. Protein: CASSFGGRNTGELFF.

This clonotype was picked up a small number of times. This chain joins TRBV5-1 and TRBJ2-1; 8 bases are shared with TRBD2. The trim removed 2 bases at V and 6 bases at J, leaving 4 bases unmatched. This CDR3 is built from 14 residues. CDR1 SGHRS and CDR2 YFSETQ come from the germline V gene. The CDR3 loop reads CASSFGREVNEQFF. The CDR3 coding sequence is TGCGCCAGCAGCTTCGGGCGGGAGGTCAATGAGCAGTTCTTC.